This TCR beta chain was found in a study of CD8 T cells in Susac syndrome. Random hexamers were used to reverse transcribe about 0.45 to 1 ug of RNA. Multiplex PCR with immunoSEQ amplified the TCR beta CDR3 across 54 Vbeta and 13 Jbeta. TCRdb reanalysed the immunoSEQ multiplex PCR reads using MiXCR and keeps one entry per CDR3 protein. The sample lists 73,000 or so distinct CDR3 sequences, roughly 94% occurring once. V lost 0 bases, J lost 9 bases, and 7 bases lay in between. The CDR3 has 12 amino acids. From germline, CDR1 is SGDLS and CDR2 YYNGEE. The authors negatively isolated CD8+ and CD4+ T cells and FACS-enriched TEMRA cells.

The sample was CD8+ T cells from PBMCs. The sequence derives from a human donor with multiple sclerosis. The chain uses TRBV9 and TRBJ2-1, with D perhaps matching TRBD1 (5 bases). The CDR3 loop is CASSVAGAEQFF. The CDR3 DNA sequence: TGTGCCAGCAGCGTAGCTGGGGCTGAGCAGTTCTTC.